Each of the 15 T cell receptor beta chains below was sequenced from the same sample in a study of identical twins. TCRdb reprocessed the 5' RACE reads via MiXCR and lists one record per CDR3 protein. The repertoire holds around 490,000 distinct CDR3 sequences, roughly 13% seen once, with approximately 1% in the top ten. The same data also contributed to another study, on yellow fever vaccine responses in identical twins.

Sequencing input: CD4+ T cells sorted from blood. The receptors stem from a woman under 30 in good health.

This clonotype turned up a few times. The chain uses TRBV12-3 or TRBV12-4 and TRBJ1-2, with 8 nucleotides matching TRBD1. This CDR3 comprises 13 residues. The ends lost 8 bases at V and 4 bases at J; junction bases unmatched: 6. The CDR3 DNA is TGTGCCAGCCGATCGGGACAGGTCTATGGCTACACCTTC. It is translated as CASRSGQVYGYTF.

The V and J genes are TRBV10-3 and TRBJ1-1; 9 nucleotides match TRBD1. CDR1 ENHRY and CDR2 SYGVKD come from the germline V gene. V was clipped by 7 bases and J by 6 bases; unmatched bases: 6. The CDR3 extends over 13 amino acids. The CDR3 spells CAIMIQGASEAFF. DNA for the CDR3: TGTGCCATCATGATACAGGGGGCTTCTGAAGCTTTCTTT.

This clonotype was detected only a few times. This chain links TRBV20-1 with TRBJ2-5; 12 bases line up with TRBD1. This CDR3 region has 16 residues. Germline CDR1 DFQATT, CDR2 SNEGSKA (reference sequence). The V and J ends lost 3 bases and 5 bases, in that order; junction bases with no gene match: 10. CDR3 in amino acids: CSASGGTGGYMETQYF. CDR3 DNA sequence: TGCAGTGCTAGTGGAGGGACAGGGGGCTATATGGAGACCCAGTACTTC.

In the case of this clonotype: Since a much larger clone is just one base distant, this may be a read error. The chain links TRBV12-3 or TRBV12-4 to TRBJ2-1, with TRBD2 matching over 11 bases. The CDR3 has 15 amino acids. The CDR3 here is CASSSGGTSGNGQFF. In DNA, the CDR3 is TGTGCCAGCAGTTCGGGGGGGACTAGCGGTAATGGGCAGTTCTTC.

V usage is TRBV28 and J usage is TRBJ2-7, with D tentatively TRBD2 (5 bases). V gave up 3 bases and J gave up 5 bases, with 17 bases separating them. The CDR3 runs 15 residues. Germline V gives CDR1 MDHEN, CDR2 SYDVKM. The CDR3 DNA sequence: TGTGCCAGCAGTTTTCCGGGCGGAGGTGCCCACGAGCAGTACTTC. Amino acids: CASSFPGGGAHEQYF.

This clonotype was seen more than once but under ten times. This chain uses TRBV7-2 with TRBJ2-3; 8 nucleotides align to TRBD2. This CDR3 contains 17 residues. Germline V gives CDR1 SGHTA, CDR2 FQGNSA. J was trimmed by 4 bases and V by 5 bases; bases with no gene match: 14. This CDR3 is CASSPAGGARGADTQYF. The CDR3 nucleotides read TGTGCCAGCAGCCCAGCCGGGGGGGCCCGGGGAGCAGATACGCAGTATTTT.

The chain joins TRBV4-1 to TRBJ2-1; tentatively, D is TRBD2 (7 bases). Germline V gene sequence: CDR1 MGHRA, CDR2 YSYEKL. The CDR3 spans 17 residues. V dropped 0 bases and J dropped 3 bases, with 15 bases sitting between them. The CDR3 nucleotides are TGCGCCAGCAGCCAAGATCAGGGCGGGGGCATCTACAATGAGCAGTTCTTC. It encodes CASSQDQGGGIYNEQFF.

The CDR3: CASRISSYEQYF. The CDR3 coding sequence is TGTGCCAGCAGGATCAGCTCCTACGAGCAGTACTTC. The chain couples TRBV28 to TRBJ2-7, with D hard to call. Germline V gene lookup returns CDR1 MDHEN and CDR2 SYDVKM. This CDR3 spans 12 amino acids. Trimming took off 6 bases at V and 0 bases at J, with 6 bases between the two ends.

This chain joins TRBV7-9 and TRBJ2-5, with D perhaps matching TRBD1 (5 bases). Germline V gene sequence: CDR1 SEHNR, CDR2 FQNEAQ (reference sequence). The CDR3 extends over 13 amino acids. V lost 2 bases to trimming and J lost 4 bases, with 8 bases between them. The CDR3 DNA reads as TGTGCCAGCAGCTTAATCCAGGGAGAGACCCAGTACTTC. Translation: CASSLIQGETQYF.

The rearrangement joins TRBV21-1 to TRBJ2-7; the D call of TRBD1 is as the table states it, not checked on the DNA. TRBV21-1 is a listed pseudogene. The CDR3 consists of 13 residues. The CDR3 bases are TGTGCCAGCAGCAGGACAGACTACTACGAGCAGTACTTC. Its translation is CASSRTDYYEQYF.

Only a few counts were recorded for this clonotype. The V and J genes are TRBV3-1 and TRBJ1-2; no reliable D call. The CDR3 length is 12 residues. V dropped 9 bases and J dropped 8 bases, with 16 bases sitting between them. CDR1 is LGHDT and CDR2 is YNNKEL in the germline V gene (reference sequence). CDR3 DNA sequence: TGTGCCAGTGGCTCGTCCATCCGGGGCTACACCTTC. Translated, it gives CASGSSIRGYTF.

This clonotype was picked up a small number of times. The chain links TRBV12-3 or TRBV12-4 to TRBJ2-7; 7 bases match TRBD1. V shed 2 bases, J shed 2 bases, and the junction held 6 bases outside the gene matches. The CDR3 covers 15 residues. The CDR3 here is CASSLTGTAPYEQYF. CDR3 coding DNA: TGTGCCAGCAGTTTAACTGGGACAGCTCCCTACGAGCAGTACTTC.

This clonotype was detected a few times. The gene calls are TRBV20-1 and TRBJ2-3, with a weak D call TRBD2 (5 bases). Germline-derived CDR1 and CDR2 are DFQATT and SNEGSKA (reference sequence). This CDR3 is built from 11 residues. Trimming shortened V by 0 bases and J by 10 bases, and 8 bases separated the two germline ends. CDR3 coding DNA: TGCAGTGCTAGAGAGACGCGGGCGCAGTATTTT. Its protein product is CSARETRAQYF.

This clonotype came up many times. The J gene is TRBJ1-5, the V gene TRBV11-2; 12 nucleotides match TRBD1. V dropped 0 bases and J dropped 6; count of bases not matched to a gene: 9. This CDR3 is built from 18 residues. CDR1 is SGHAT and CDR2 is FQNNGV in the germline V gene. The CDR3 sequence is CASSLDLIGTGGSQPQHF. CDR3 in DNA: TGTGCCAGCAGCTTAGATCTTATCGGGACAGGGGGCAGTCAGCCCCAGCATTTT.

The chain couples TRBV10-3 to TRBJ2-1, with 8 nucleotides matching TRBD1. The germline gives CDR1 ENHRY, CDR2 SYGVKD. The V gene end was trimmed by 4 bases and the J gene end by 4 bases; junction bases not matched to a gene: 3. The CDR3 covers 14 residues. As DNA, the CDR3 is TGTGCCATCAGTGCCAGGACAGGGTACAATGAGCAGTTCTTC. Amino acids: CAISARTGYNEQFF.